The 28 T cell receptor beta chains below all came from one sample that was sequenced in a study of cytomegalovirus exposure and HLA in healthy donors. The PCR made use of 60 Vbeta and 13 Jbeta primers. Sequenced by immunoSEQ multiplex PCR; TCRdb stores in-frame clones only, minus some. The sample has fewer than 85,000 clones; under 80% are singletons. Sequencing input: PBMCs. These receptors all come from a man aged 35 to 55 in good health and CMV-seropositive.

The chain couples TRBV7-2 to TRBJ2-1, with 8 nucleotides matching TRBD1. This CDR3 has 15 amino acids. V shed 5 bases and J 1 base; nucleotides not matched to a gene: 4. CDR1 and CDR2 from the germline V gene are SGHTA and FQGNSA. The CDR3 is CASSVGTGSYNEQFF. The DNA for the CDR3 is TGTGCCAGCAGCGTGGGGACAGGATCCTACAATGAGCAGTTCTTC.

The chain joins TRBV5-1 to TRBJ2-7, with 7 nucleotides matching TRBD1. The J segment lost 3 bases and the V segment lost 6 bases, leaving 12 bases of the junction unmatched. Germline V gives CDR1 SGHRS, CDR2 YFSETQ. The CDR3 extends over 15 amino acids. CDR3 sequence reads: CASKTTGASYYEQYF. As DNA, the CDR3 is TGCGCCAGCAAAACAACAGGGGCCTCCTACTACGAGCAGTACTTC.

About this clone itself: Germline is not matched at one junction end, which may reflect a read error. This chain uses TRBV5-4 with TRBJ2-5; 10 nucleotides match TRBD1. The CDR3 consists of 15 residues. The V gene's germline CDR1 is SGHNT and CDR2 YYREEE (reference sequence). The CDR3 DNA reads TGTGCCAGCAGCTCGGACAGGGGGTTCCAAGAGACCCAGCACTTC. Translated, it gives CASSSDRGFQETQHF. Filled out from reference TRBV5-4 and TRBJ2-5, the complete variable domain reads ETGVTQSPTHLIKTRGQQVTLRCSSQSGHNTVSWYQQALGQGPQFIFQYYREEENGRGNFPPRFSGLQFPNYSSELNVNALELDDSALYLCASSSDRGFQETQHFGPGTRLLVL.

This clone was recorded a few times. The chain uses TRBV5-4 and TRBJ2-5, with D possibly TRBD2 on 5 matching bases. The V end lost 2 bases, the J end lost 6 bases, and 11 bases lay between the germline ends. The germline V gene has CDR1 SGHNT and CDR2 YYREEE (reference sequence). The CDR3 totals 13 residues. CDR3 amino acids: CASSFPGEQTQYF. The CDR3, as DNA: TGTGCCAGCAGCTTTCCCGGGGAGCAGACCCAGTACTTC.

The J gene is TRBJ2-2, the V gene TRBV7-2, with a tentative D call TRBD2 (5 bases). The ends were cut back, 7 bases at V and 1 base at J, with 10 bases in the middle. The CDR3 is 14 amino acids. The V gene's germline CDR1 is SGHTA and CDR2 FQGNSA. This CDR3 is CASTRTENTGELFF. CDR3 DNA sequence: TGTGCCAGCACCAGGACTGAGAACACCGGGGAGCTGTTTTTT.

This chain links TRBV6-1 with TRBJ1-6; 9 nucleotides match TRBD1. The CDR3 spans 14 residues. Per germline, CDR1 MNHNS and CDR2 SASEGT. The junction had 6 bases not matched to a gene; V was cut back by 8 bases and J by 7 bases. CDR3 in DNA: TGTGCCAGCGGACAGGGGAGGGGGAATTCACCCCTCCACTTT. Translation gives CASGQGRGNSPLHF.

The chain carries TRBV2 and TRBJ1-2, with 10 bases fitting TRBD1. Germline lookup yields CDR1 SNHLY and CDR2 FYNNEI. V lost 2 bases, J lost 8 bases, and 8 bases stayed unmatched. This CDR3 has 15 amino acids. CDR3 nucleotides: TGTGCCAGCAGTGAACTAACCGGGACAGGGGTGGGCTACACCTTC. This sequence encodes CASSELTGTGVGYTF.

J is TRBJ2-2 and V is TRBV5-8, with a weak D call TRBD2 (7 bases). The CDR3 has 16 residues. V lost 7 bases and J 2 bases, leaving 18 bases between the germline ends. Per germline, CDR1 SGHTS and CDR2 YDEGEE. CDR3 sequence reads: CASGRPGGSNTGELFF. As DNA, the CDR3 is TGTGCCAGCGGACGACCGGGGGGCTCCAACACCGGGGAGCTGTTTTTT.

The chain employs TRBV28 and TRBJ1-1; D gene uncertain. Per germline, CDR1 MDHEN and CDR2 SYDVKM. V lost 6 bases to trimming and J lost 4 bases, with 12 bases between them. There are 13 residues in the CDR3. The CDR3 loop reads CASSAPRGTEAFF. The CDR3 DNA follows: TGTGCCAGCAGCGCCCCTCGGGGCACTGAAGCTTTCTTT.

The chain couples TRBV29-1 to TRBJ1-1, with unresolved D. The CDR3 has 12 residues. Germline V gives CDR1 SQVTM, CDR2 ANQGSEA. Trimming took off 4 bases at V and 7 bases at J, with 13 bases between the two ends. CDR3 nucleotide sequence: TGCAGCGTTGGAGGCACATACCTTGAAGCTTTCTTT. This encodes CSVGGTYLEAFF.

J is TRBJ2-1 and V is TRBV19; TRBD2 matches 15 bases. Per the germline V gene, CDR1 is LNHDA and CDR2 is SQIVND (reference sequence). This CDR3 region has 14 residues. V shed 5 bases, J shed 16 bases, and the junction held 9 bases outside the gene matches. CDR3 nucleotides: TGTGCCAGTAGTCCAGGACTAGCGGGGGGGCGGGAATTCTTC. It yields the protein CASSPGLAGGREFF.

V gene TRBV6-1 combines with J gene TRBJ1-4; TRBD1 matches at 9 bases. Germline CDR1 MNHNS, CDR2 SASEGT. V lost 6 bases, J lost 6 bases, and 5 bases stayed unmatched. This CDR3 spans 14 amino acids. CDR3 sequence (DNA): TGTGCCAGCAGCCCGACAGGGGGTTATGAAAAACTGTTTTTT. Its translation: CASSPTGGYEKLFF.

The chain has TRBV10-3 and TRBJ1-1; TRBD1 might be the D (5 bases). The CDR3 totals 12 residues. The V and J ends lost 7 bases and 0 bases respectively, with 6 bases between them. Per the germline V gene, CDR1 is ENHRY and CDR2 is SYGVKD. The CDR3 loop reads CAITGVNTEAFF. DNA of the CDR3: TGTGCCATCACGGGGGTGAACACTGAAGCTTTCTTT.

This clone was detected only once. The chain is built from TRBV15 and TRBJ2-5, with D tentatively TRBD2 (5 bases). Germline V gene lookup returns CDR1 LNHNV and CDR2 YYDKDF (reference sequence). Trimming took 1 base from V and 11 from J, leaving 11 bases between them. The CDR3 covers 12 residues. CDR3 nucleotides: TGTGCCACCAGCAGAGGGACGTGGGAGCAGTACTTC. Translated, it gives CATSRGTWEQYF.

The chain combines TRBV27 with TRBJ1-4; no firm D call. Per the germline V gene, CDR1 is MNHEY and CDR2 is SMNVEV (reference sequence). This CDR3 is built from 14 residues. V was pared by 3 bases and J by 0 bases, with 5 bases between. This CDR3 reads CASSFRSTNEKLFF. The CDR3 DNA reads TGTGCCAGCAGTTTTAGATCAACTAATGAAAAACTGTTTTTT. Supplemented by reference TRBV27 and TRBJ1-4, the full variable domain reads EAQVTQNPRYLITVTGKKLTVTCSQNMNHEYMSWYRQDPGLGLRQIYYSMNVEVTDKGDVPEGYKVSRKEKRNFPLILESPSPNQTSLYFCASSFRSTNEKLFFGSGTQLSVL.

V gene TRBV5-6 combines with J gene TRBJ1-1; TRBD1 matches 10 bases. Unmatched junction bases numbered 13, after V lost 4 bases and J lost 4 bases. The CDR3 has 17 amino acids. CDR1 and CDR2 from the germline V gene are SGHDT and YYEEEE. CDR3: CASSLSWDRGEGTEAFF. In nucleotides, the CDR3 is TGTGCCAGCAGCCTCTCTTGGGACAGGGGAGAGGGCACTGAAGCTTTCTTT.

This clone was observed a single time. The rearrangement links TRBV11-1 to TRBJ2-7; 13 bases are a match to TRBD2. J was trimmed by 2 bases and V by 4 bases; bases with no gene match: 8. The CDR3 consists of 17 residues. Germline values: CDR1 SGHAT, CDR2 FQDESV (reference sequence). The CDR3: CASSSWTSGSITYEQYF. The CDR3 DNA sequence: TGTGCCAGCAGCTCTTGGACTAGCGGGAGTATAACCTACGAGCAGTACTTC.

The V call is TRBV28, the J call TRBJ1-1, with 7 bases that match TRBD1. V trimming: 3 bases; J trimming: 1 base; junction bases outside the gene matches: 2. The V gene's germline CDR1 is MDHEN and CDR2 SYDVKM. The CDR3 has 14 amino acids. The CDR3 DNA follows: TGTGCCAGCAGTTTCTCAGGGGGGAACACTGAAGCTTTCTTT. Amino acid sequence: CASSFSGGNTEAFF.

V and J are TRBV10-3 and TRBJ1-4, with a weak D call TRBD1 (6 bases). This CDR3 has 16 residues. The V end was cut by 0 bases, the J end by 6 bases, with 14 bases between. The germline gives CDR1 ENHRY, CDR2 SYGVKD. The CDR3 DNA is TGTGCCATCAGTGAGTCAAGGGGGGGCCTTGATGAAAAACTGTTTTTT. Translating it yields CAISESRGGLDEKLFF.

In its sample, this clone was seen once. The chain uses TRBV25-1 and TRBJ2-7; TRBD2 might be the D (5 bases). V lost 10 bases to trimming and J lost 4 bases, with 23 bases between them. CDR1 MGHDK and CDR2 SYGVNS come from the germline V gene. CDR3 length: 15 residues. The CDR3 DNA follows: TGTGCCACTTCTCTTCCGGGCCCTAGCACGTACGAGCAGTACTTC. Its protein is CATSLPGPSTYEQYF.

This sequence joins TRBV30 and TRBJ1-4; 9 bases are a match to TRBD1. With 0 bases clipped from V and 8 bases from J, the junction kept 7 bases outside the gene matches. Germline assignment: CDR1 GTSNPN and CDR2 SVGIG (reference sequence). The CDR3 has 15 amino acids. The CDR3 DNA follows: TGTGCCTGGAGTGTATTGGGACAGGGTGAGGAAAAACTGTTTTTT. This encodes CAWSVLGQGEEKLFF. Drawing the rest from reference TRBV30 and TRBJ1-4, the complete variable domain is SQTIHQWPATLVQPVGSPLSLECTVEGTSNPNLYWYRQAAGRGLQLLFYSVGIGQISSEVPQNLSASRPQDRQFILSSKKLLLSDSGFYLCAWSVLGQGEEKLFFGSGTQLSVL.

Written as DNA, the CDR3 is TGCGCCAGCAGTCGTGTTCAGGGAAACTATGGCTACACCTTC. Translated: CASSRVQGNYGYTF. The chain links TRBV10-2 to TRBJ1-2, with D possibly matching TRBD1 (5 bases). Trimming stripped 5 bases from V and 2 bases from J, with 12 bases between. Germline CDR1 and CDR2: WSHSY and SAAADI. This CDR3 is built from 14 residues.

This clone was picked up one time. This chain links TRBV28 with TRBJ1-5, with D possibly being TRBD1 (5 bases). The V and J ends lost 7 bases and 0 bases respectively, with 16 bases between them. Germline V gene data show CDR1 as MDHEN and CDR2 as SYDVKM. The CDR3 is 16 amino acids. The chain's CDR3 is CASTFRARDSNQPQHF. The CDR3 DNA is TGTGCCAGCACCTTCAGGGCAAGGGATAGCAATCAGCCCCAGCATTTT.

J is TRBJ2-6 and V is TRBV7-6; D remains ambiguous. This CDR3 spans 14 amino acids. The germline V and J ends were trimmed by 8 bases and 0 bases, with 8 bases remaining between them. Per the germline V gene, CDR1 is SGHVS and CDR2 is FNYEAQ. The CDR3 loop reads CASGSASGANVLTF. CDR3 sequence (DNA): TGTGCCAGCGGCAGTGCCTCTGGGGCCAACGTCCTGACTTTC. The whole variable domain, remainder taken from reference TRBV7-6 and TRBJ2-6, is GAGVSQSPRYKVTKRGQDVALRCDPISGHVSLYWYRQALGQGPEFLTYFNYEAQQDKSGLPNDRFSAERPEGSISTLTIQRTEQRDSAMYRCASGSASGANVLTFGAGSRLTVL.

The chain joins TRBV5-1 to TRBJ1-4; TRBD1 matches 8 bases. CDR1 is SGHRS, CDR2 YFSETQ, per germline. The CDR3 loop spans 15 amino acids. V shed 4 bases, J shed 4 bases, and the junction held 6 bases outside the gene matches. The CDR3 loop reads CASSPDRVLNEKLFF. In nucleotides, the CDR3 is TGCGCCAGCAGCCCGGACAGGGTGCTTAATGAAAAACTGTTTTTT.

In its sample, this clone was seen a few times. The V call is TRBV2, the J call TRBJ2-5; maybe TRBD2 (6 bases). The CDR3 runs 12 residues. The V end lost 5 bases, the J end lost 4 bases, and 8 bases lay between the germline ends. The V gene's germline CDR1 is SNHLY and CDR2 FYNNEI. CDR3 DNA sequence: TGTGCCAGCAGTCGGGACTCAGAGACCCAGTACTTC. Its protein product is CASSRDSETQYF. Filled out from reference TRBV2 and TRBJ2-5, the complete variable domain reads EPEVTQTPSHQVTQMGQEVILRCVPISNHLYFYWYRQILGQKVEFLVSFYNNEISEKSEIFDDQFSVERPDGSNFTLKIRSTKLEDSAMYFCASSRDSETQYFGPGTRLLVL.

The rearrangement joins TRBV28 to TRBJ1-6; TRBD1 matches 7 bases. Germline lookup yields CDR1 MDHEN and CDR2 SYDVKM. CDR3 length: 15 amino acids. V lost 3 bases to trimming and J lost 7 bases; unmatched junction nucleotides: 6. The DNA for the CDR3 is TGTGCCAGCAGTTTCCGGGACAGAACCAATTCACCCCTCCACTTT. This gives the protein CASSFRDRTNSPLHF. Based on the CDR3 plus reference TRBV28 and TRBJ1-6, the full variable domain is DVKVTQSSRYLVKRTGEKVFLECVQDMDHENMFWYRQDPGLGLRLIYFSYDVKMKEKGDIPEGYSVSREKKERFSLILESASTNQTSMYLCASSFRDRTNSPLHFGNGTRLTVT.

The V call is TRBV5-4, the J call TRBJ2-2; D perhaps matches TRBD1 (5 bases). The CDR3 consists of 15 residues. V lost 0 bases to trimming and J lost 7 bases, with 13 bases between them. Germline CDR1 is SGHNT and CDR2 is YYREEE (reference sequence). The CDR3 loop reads CASSLGGRDSGELFF. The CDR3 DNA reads TGTGCCAGCAGCTTGGGGGGCAGGGATAGCGGGGAGCTGTTTTTT.